A selection of T cell receptor beta chains follows, all from one sample in a study of T cell responses to AZD1222 COVID-19 vaccine. Here immunoSEQ multiplex PCR was the method, and the copy in TCRdb shows in-frame clones only, minus some. In the table there are tens of thousands of clones, approximately 84% of which are singletons. The sequencing here drew on peripheral blood, taken on day 0 of AZD1222 vaccination. The source is an adult in good health. Both conserved end residues are part of each CDR3. A D gene is named only where the DNA matches it firmly. Size is stated for part of the rows, as once, few or many counts, or as a class when the clone is expanded.

TRBV6-4	.	TRBJ2-3	TRBD1	TGTGCCAGCAGTGACTCCCACACAGGGGGCACAGATACGCAGTATTTT	CASSDSHTGGTDTQYF
TRBV7-3	.	TRBJ1-5	.	TGTGCCAGCAGCTTAACTGGGGGGGGTCAGCCCCAGCATTTT	CASSLTGGGQPQHF
TRBV7-9	.	TRBJ1-4	.	TGTGCCAGCAGCTCGGCGGGTCGGGCCACTAATGAAAAACTGTTTTTT	CASSSAGRATNEKLFF
TRBV30	.	TRBJ2-7	TRBD2	TGTGCCTGGAGTGTTACTAGCGGGAGTTACGAGCAGTACTTC	CAWSVTSGSYEQYF
TRBV7-2	.	TRBJ2-3	.	TGTGCCAGCAGCCTCTCAGGGGTAAGCACAGATACGCAGTATTTT	CASSLSGVSTDTQYF
TRBV19	.	TRBJ1-5	.	TGTGCCAGTAGTATGGCGGCAGACAATCAGCCCCAGCATTTT	CASSMAADNQPQHF
TRBV19	once	TRBJ1-6	.	TGTGCCAGTAGTCTGACCGGGCCCGGCGATTCACCCCTCCACTTT	CASSLTGPGDSPLHF
TRBV3-1/TRBV3-2	.	TRBJ2-1	TRBD2	TGTGCCAGCAGCCAGATGGCTAGCGGCAGCAATGAGCAGTTCTTC	CASSQMASGSNEQFF
TRBV19	.	TRBJ2-2	.	TGTGCCAGTAGTTCCTCGACTAGGCTAGCCGGGGAGCTGTTTTTT	CASSSSTRLAGELFF
TRBV5-8	.	TRBJ2-5	TRBD2	TGTGCCAGCAACTCTCCCCGGGGTAGCGGGAGCGTTGAGACCCAGTACTTC	CASNSPRGSGSVETQYF
TRBV12-3/TRBV12-4	.	TRBJ2-1	.	TGTGCCAGCAGTTTAGAGCCCTCGGATGAGCAGTTCTTC	CASSLEPSDEQFF
TRBV6-5	.	TRBJ1-6	TRBD1	TGTGCCAGCAGTTCGTATTCGACAGGGCGAGGCTCACCCCTCCACTTT	CASSSYSTGRGSPLHF
TRBV2	few	TRBJ2-7	.	TGTGCCAGCAGTGTTGCCGGCTCCCTCTCCTACGAGCAGTACTTC	CASSVAGSLSYEQYF
TRBV24-1	once	TRBJ1-1	.	TGTGCCATCAATTCACGGCAGGGGTTTGGCACTGAAGCTTTCTTT	CAINSRQGFGTEAFF
TRBV2	.	TRBJ2-7	TRBD1	TGTGCCAGCAGCCCGGGACAGGCCCCCTACGAGCAGTACTTC	CASSPGQAPYEQYF
TRBV28	.	TRBJ2-3	TRBD1	TGTGCCAGCAGTTCGTCAGGGACAGGGCGAGATACGCAGTATTTT	CASSSSGTGRDTQYF
TRBV28	once	TRBJ2-3	TRBD1	TGTGCCAGCAGTCTAGGACAGGGAACAGATACGCAGTATTTT	CASSLGQGTDTQYF
TRBV12-3/TRBV12-4	.	TRBJ1-6	.	TGTGCCAGCAAAATGGACGGTGATTCACCCCTCCACTTT	CASKMDGDSPLHF
TRBV6-5	.	TRBJ1-1	TRBD1	TGTGCCAGCACCCGGGGACAGGGGGCGAGGACTGAAGCTTTCTTT	CASTRGQGARTEAFF
TRBV27	.	TRBJ2-7	.	TGTGCCAGCAGTTTCATCCAGGGGGCGCGGGGGGAGCAGTACTTC	CASSFIQGARGEQYF